This is a list of T cell receptor beta chains from one sample in a study of T cell changes during pregnancy in multiple sclerosis. Assay: immunoSEQ multiplex PCR; the TCRdb copy retains only in-frame clones and omits some. This sample has about 59,000 clones, with over 85% found just once. The material was CD8+ T cells from peripheral blood mononuclear cells, obtained in the third trimester of pregnancy. The receptors here all came from a female donor with multiple sclerosis, enrolled in a pregnancy study. Each CDR3 is given with its conserved first and last residue. A D gene is named only where the DNA matches it firmly. Expanded clones get a size class; other rows say once, few or many, or leave the size out.

cdr3_nt: TGTGCCAGCAGCTTAGCGGGACTAACCTACAATGAGCAGTTCTTC
cdr3_aa: CASSLAGLTYNEQFF
v_call: TRBV7-9
j_call: TRBJ2-1
d_call: TRBD2
cdr3_length: 15
clone_size: once

cdr3_nt: TGTGCCAGCAGTTGGGGGACAGGGGTCACAGATACGCAGTATTTT
cdr3_aa: CASSWGTGVTDTQYF
v_call: TRBV27
j_call: TRBJ2-3
d_call: TRBD1
cdr3_length: 15
clone_size: -

cdr3_nt: TGTGCCAGTAGTATAACAGGGGAGAACACCGGGGAGCTGTTTTTT
cdr3_aa: CASSITGENTGELFF
v_call: TRBV19
j_call: TRBJ2-2
d_call: TRBD1
cdr3_length: 15
clone_size: -

cdr3_nt: TGTGCCAGCAGTTTCCCCGACAGGGGGAATTTAGGCTCCTACGAGCAGTACTTC
cdr3_aa: CASSFPDRGNLGSYEQYF
v_call: TRBV28
j_call: TRBJ2-7
d_call: TRBD1
cdr3_length: 18
clone_size: -

cdr3_nt: TGTGCCAGTAGTATAGCCGCGGGAGGGGGAGAGACCCAGTACTTC
cdr3_aa: CASSIAAGGGETQYF
v_call: TRBV19
j_call: TRBJ2-5
d_call: TRBD2
cdr3_length: 15
clone_size: -

cdr3_nt: TGTGCCAGCACCGGGCGGGATCAGTACTTC
cdr3_aa: CASTGRDQYF
v_call: TRBV6-5
j_call: TRBJ2-7
d_call: -
cdr3_length: 10
clone_size: -

cdr3_nt: TGTGCCAGCAGTGACAGAGACAGCTCAGGAGCTTTCTTT
cdr3_aa: CASSDRDSSGAFF
v_call: TRBV6-1
j_call: TRBJ1-1
d_call: -
cdr3_length: 13
clone_size: -

cdr3_nt: TGTGCCAGCAGTGTGCTGGGCCGCGAGCAGTACTTC
cdr3_aa: CASSVLGREQYF
v_call: TRBV6-1
j_call: TRBJ2-7
d_call: -
cdr3_length: 12
clone_size: -

cdr3_nt: TGTGCCAGCAGCTTAACATACAGGGGAGCGAACACTGAAGCTTTCTTT
cdr3_aa: CASSLTYRGANTEAFF
v_call: TRBV7-3
j_call: TRBJ1-1
d_call: TRBD1
cdr3_length: 16
clone_size: -

cdr3_nt: TGTGCCATAGGACAGGGAGGTCAGCCCCAGCATTTT
cdr3_aa: CAIGQGGQPQHF
v_call: TRBV28
j_call: TRBJ1-5
d_call: TRBD1
cdr3_length: 12
clone_size: -

cdr3_nt: TGTGCCAGCAGCCCGGGGGACGGAAGACTTGGAAACACCATATATTTT
cdr3_aa: CASSPGDGRLGNTIYF
v_call: TRBV11-3
j_call: TRBJ1-3
d_call: -
cdr3_length: 16
clone_size: -

cdr3_nt: TGTGCCAGCAGCCAACCGGGGGACTTTCGTGGCTACACCTTC
cdr3_aa: CASSQPGDFRGYTF
v_call: TRBV4-2
j_call: TRBJ1-2
d_call: -
cdr3_length: 14
clone_size: -

cdr3_nt: TGTGCCAGCAGCTTGATAGTGGAAGAGACCCAGTACTTC
cdr3_aa: CASSLIVEETQYF
v_call: TRBV5-6
j_call: TRBJ2-5
d_call: -
cdr3_length: 13
clone_size: -

cdr3_nt: TGTGCCAGCAGCCCGTGGGGAGGGCCCGAGCAGTACTTC
cdr3_aa: CASSPWGGPEQYF
v_call: TRBV9
j_call: TRBJ2-7
d_call: TRBD2
cdr3_length: 13
clone_size: -

cdr3_nt: TGCGCCAGCAGCCTCGTTGGGACTAGCGGGGAAGAGACCCAGTACTTC
cdr3_aa: CASSLVGTSGEETQYF
v_call: TRBV4-1
j_call: TRBJ2-5
d_call: TRBD2
cdr3_length: 16
clone_size: -

cdr3_nt: TGCGCCAGCAGCTCCCACGGGAGGAGAACAGATACGCAGTATTTT
cdr3_aa: CASSSHGRRTDTQYF
v_call: TRBV5-1
j_call: TRBJ2-3
d_call: TRBD2
cdr3_length: 15
clone_size: -

cdr3_nt: TGTGCCAGCAGCTCGAACCGGGACAGAAATCAGCCCCAGCATTTT
cdr3_aa: CASSSNRDRNQPQHF
v_call: TRBV7-6
j_call: TRBJ1-5
d_call: TRBD1
cdr3_length: 15
clone_size: -

cdr3_nt: TGTGCCAGCAGCTTAGCGGGGGCCGGGACGGATGATGAAAAACTGTTTTTT
cdr3_aa: CASSLAGAGTDDEKLFF
v_call: TRBV7-6
j_call: TRBJ1-4
d_call: -
cdr3_length: 17
clone_size: -

cdr3_nt: TGTGCCAGCAGCATTGGGACAGGGGGCTACGAGCAGTACTTC
cdr3_aa: CASSIGTGGYEQYF
v_call: TRBV9
j_call: TRBJ2-7
d_call: TRBD1
cdr3_length: 14
clone_size: -

cdr3_nt: TGTGCCAGCAGTGACCCCAGGGCCCGGAGCACTGAAGCTTTCTTT
cdr3_aa: CASSDPRARSTEAFF
v_call: TRBV2
j_call: TRBJ1-1
d_call: -
cdr3_length: 15
clone_size: -

cdr3_nt: TGTGCCAGCATGAGGGGACAGACTGAAGCTTTCTTT
cdr3_aa: CASMRGQTEAFF
v_call: TRBV6-1
j_call: TRBJ1-1
d_call: TRBD1
cdr3_length: 12
clone_size: -

cdr3_nt: TGTGCCAACTTATGCCCTCCTAGCGGGAGGAAGATAAAAGTGTACGAGCAGTACTTC
cdr3_aa: CANLCPPSGRKIKVYEQYF
v_call: TRBV10-3
j_call: TRBJ2-7
d_call: TRBD2
cdr3_length: 19
clone_size: -

cdr3_nt: TGTGCCAGCAGTTTATTGACAGGGGTAATCTATGGCTACACCTTC
cdr3_aa: CASSLLTGVIYGYTF
v_call: TRBV28
j_call: TRBJ1-2
d_call: TRBD1
cdr3_length: 15
clone_size: -

cdr3_nt: TGCGCCAGCAGCCAAGATCGAGCGGGGGAGCAGTACTTC
cdr3_aa: CASSQDRAGEQYF
v_call: TRBV4-1
j_call: TRBJ2-7
d_call: TRBD2
cdr3_length: 13
clone_size: once

cdr3_nt: TGTGCCAGCAGTGCCCCGGGACTAGCCAATAATGAGCAGTTCTTC
cdr3_aa: CASSAPGLANNEQFF
v_call: TRBV2
j_call: TRBJ2-1
d_call: TRBD2
cdr3_length: 15
clone_size: -

cdr3_nt: TGCGCCAGCAGCCAAGGTGGAGGGAGCATATTCTACGAGCAGTACTTC
cdr3_aa: CASSQGGGSIFYEQYF
v_call: TRBV4-1
j_call: TRBJ2-7
d_call: -
cdr3_length: 16
clone_size: -

cdr3_nt: TGTGCCAGCAGCTTGGGTGTCCAGGGGAACTATGGCTACACCTTC
cdr3_aa: CASSLGVQGNYGYTF
v_call: TRBV5-4
j_call: TRBJ1-2
d_call: -
cdr3_length: 15
clone_size: -

cdr3_nt: TGTGCCACCAACAGGGGGCGGCTTGAGACTGAAGCTTTCTTT
cdr3_aa: CATNRGRLETEAFF
v_call: TRBV19
j_call: TRBJ1-1
d_call: TRBD1
cdr3_length: 14
clone_size: -

cdr3_nt: TGTGCCAGCAACATAGCAACGCAAGAGACCCAGTACTTC
cdr3_aa: CASNIATQETQYF
v_call: TRBV5-4
j_call: TRBJ2-5
d_call: -
cdr3_length: 13
clone_size: -

cdr3_nt: TGTGCCAGCGGGCAGGGGCATGAAAAACTGTTTTTT
cdr3_aa: CASGQGHEKLFF
v_call: TRBV28
j_call: TRBJ1-4
d_call: -
cdr3_length: 12
clone_size: -

cdr3_nt: TGCGCCAGCAGCCCTACGTTCCAGGGTACCCCTTACAATGAGCAGTTCTTC
cdr3_aa: CASSPTFQGTPYNEQFF
v_call: TRBV4-3
j_call: TRBJ2-1
d_call: -
cdr3_length: 17
clone_size: once

cdr3_nt: TGTGCCAGCAGCCGCACTAGCGGGAGTACAGATACGCAGTATTTT
cdr3_aa: CASSRTSGSTDTQYF
v_call: TRBV6-5
j_call: TRBJ2-3
d_call: TRBD2
cdr3_length: 15
clone_size: -

cdr3_nt: TGTGCCAGCACCCCCGCGGGTAGGGCAGATACGCAGTATTTT
cdr3_aa: CASTPAGRADTQYF
v_call: TRBV27
j_call: TRBJ2-3
d_call: -
cdr3_length: 14
clone_size: -

cdr3_nt: TGTGCCAGCAGTTTATCCTCGGATCAGCCCCAGCATTTT
cdr3_aa: CASSLSSDQPQHF
v_call: TRBV27
j_call: TRBJ1-5
d_call: -
cdr3_length: 13
clone_size: -

cdr3_nt: TGCGCCAGCAGCTTAAGCGGTGGGGGGGACACTGAAGCTTTCTTT
cdr3_aa: CASSLSGGGDTEAFF
v_call: TRBV5-1
j_call: TRBJ1-1
d_call: -
cdr3_length: 15
clone_size: -

cdr3_nt: TGTGCCAGCACGACAGGGATCATCCCTGAAGACACTGAAGCTTTCTTT
cdr3_aa: CASTTGIIPEDTEAFF
v_call: TRBV28
j_call: TRBJ1-1
d_call: TRBD1
cdr3_length: 16
clone_size: -

cdr3_nt: TGTGCCAGCAGCCCATCAATCAAGACAGGGGCCTACGAGCAGTACTTC
cdr3_aa: CASSPSIKTGAYEQYF
v_call: TRBV9
j_call: TRBJ2-7
d_call: TRBD1
cdr3_length: 16
clone_size: large

cdr3_nt: TGTGCCAGCAGACGACGGGGGGAGCGGAACACCGGGGAGCTGTTTTTT
cdr3_aa: CASRRRGERNTGELFF
v_call: TRBV28
j_call: TRBJ2-2
d_call: TRBD2
cdr3_length: 16
clone_size: -

cdr3_nt: TGTGCCAGCAGTTTATTCAGGGCGAGCAATGAGCAGTTCTTC
cdr3_aa: CASSLFRASNEQFF
v_call: TRBV27
j_call: TRBJ2-1
d_call: -
cdr3_length: 14
clone_size: -

cdr3_nt: TGTGCCAGCAGGCCGGGGGTGAACCAAGAGACCCAGTACTTC
cdr3_aa: CASRPGVNQETQYF
v_call: TRBV2
j_call: TRBJ2-5
d_call: -
cdr3_length: 14
clone_size: -

cdr3_nt: TGTGCCTGGAGTGATCAGGGGAACACTGAAGCTTTCTTT
cdr3_aa: CAWSDQGNTEAFF
v_call: TRBV30
j_call: TRBJ1-1
d_call: -
cdr3_length: 13
clone_size: -

cdr3_nt: TGTGCCAGCAGCTTCTGGACTAGCGGGCCGGGCACCGGGGAGCTGTTTTTT
cdr3_aa: CASSFWTSGPGTGELFF
v_call: TRBV7-2
j_call: TRBJ2-2
d_call: TRBD2
cdr3_length: 17
clone_size: -

cdr3_nt: TGCGCCAGCAGTGACCCCTGGGGAGGTCACAATGAGCAGTTCTTC
cdr3_aa: CASSDPWGGHNEQFF
v_call: TRBV10-1
j_call: TRBJ2-1
d_call: -
cdr3_length: 15
clone_size: -

cdr3_nt: TGTGCCTGGAGTGAAGGGGGGGCCTATGGCTACACCTTC
cdr3_aa: CAWSEGGAYGYTF
v_call: TRBV30
j_call: TRBJ1-2
d_call: -
cdr3_length: 13
clone_size: -

cdr3_nt: TGTGCCAGCAGTTCCGAGCGAAAGGGGAACTATGGCTACACCTTC
cdr3_aa: CASSSERKGNYGYTF
v_call: TRBV27
j_call: TRBJ1-2
d_call: -
cdr3_length: 15
clone_size: -

cdr3_nt: TGCGCCAGCAGCCAAGTAGGGGGGGACTATGGCTACACCTTC
cdr3_aa: CASSQVGGDYGYTF
v_call: TRBV4-1
j_call: TRBJ1-2
d_call: -
cdr3_length: 14
clone_size: -

cdr3_nt: TGTGCCAGCATCCAAAGAACAACTAGCGGGAGGGCCCCAATCTATGAGCAGTTCTTC
cdr3_aa: CASIQRTTSGRAPIYEQFF
v_call: TRBV2
j_call: TRBJ2-1
d_call: TRBD2
cdr3_length: 19
clone_size: -

cdr3_nt: TGCAGCGCACCGACAGGTCGAGGCTACACCTTC
cdr3_aa: CSAPTGRGYTF
v_call: TRBV29-1
j_call: TRBJ1-2
d_call: -
cdr3_length: 11
clone_size: -

cdr3_nt: TGTGCCAGCAGCTTAGAAGGGCGGGACAGGGGAAGGAATCAGCCCCAGCATTTT
cdr3_aa: CASSLEGRDRGRNQPQHF
v_call: TRBV7-6
j_call: TRBJ1-5
d_call: TRBD1
cdr3_length: 18
clone_size: -

cdr3_nt: TGTGCCAGCAGCCTCGGGACAGGGGTTAAGTACGAGCAGTACTTC
cdr3_aa: CASSLGTGVKYEQYF
v_call: TRBV7-9
j_call: TRBJ2-7
d_call: TRBD1
cdr3_length: 15
clone_size: once

cdr3_nt: TGTGCCAGCAGTCCTACAGGGGGCGCGGAGTCCCGCAAAAACATTCAGTACTTC
cdr3_aa: CASSPTGGAESRKNIQYF
v_call: TRBV28
j_call: TRBJ2-4
d_call: TRBD1
cdr3_length: 18
clone_size: -

cdr3_nt: TGCAGCGTTTCGACAGGCACCCCAAGAGATACGCAGTATTTT
cdr3_aa: CSVSTGTPRDTQYF
v_call: TRBV29-1
j_call: TRBJ2-3
d_call: -
cdr3_length: 14
clone_size: -

cdr3_nt: TGTGCCTGGAACCAGCCCGGGACACCAGAAGCTTTCTTT
cdr3_aa: CAWNQPGTPEAFF
v_call: TRBV30
j_call: TRBJ1-1
d_call: -
cdr3_length: 13
clone_size: few